These 13 T cell receptor beta chains originate from one sample sequenced in a study of T-cell reconstitution after alpha-beta-depleted transplantation in children. Researchers prepared the TCRbeta library using unique molecular identifiers, the study reports. TCRdb independently ran MiXCR on the PCR reads; one entry per CDR3 protein. The sample records hundreds of thousands of distinct CDR3 sequences, approximately 20% being singletons. The material was PBMCs from the stem cell graft donor, obtained from the stem cell graft. These receptors were obtained from a human donor who donated a stem cell graft to a child with acute lymphoblastic leukemia.

This clonotype occurred a few times. The chain joins TRBV6-5 to TRBJ1-2, with TRBD1 matching 7 bases. The germline gives CDR1 MNHEY, CDR2 SVGAGI. V lost 2 bases to trimming and J lost 4 bases; unmatched junction nucleotides: 10. The CDR3 has 16 amino acids. In DNA, the CDR3 is TGTGCCAGCAGTTACGCGTTACAGGGGTTGGGCTATGGCTACACCTTC. This gives the protein CASSYALQGLGYGYTF.

The V and J genes are TRBV7-9 and TRBJ2-7; D not resolved. Per germline, CDR1 SEHNR and CDR2 FQNEAQ (reference sequence). This CDR3 is built from 14 residues. V was shortened by 6 bases and J by 0 bases, with 12 bases between the two germline ends. CDR3 region: CASSSTGPSYEQYF. DNA for the CDR3: TGTGCCAGCAGTTCCACCGGGCCCTCCTACGAGCAGTACTTC.

The rearrangement links TRBV5-5 to TRBJ2-7; 13 bases map to TRBD2. Looked up from germline, CDR1 is SGHKS and CDR2 is YYEKEE (reference sequence). The trim removed 4 bases at V and 4 bases at J, leaving 8 bases unmatched. This CDR3 is 16 amino acids long. The CDR3 sequence: CASSLGLAGEIYEQYF. In DNA form, the CDR3 reads TGTGCCAGCAGCCTCGGACTAGCGGGAGAGATTTACGAGCAGTACTTC.

This clonotype was seen only a few times. V is TRBV5-1 and J is TRBJ2-1; 7 bases agree with TRBD1. The CDR3 is made up of 16 amino acids. Trimming at V came to 1 base and at J to 5 bases, leaving 9 bases not matched to a gene. CDR1 SGHRS and CDR2 YFSETQ come from the germline V gene. This chain's CDR3 is CASSLTAGTDHNEQFF. CDR3 in DNA: TGCGCCAGCAGCTTGACAGCCGGGACAGATCACAATGAGCAGTTCTTC.

The V gene is TRBV20-1, the J gene TRBJ2-2, with 8 bases identical to TRBD2. The V gene's germline CDR1 is DFQATT and CDR2 SNEGSKA (reference sequence). This CDR3 comprises 16 residues. With 0 bases clipped from V and 4 bases from J, the junction kept 7 bases outside the gene matches. CDR3 bases: TGCAGTGCTAGAGAGCCGGGACTAGTTCGCACCGGGGAGCTGTTTTTT. Translating gives CSAREPGLVRTGELFF.

This clonotype was observed a few times. CDR3: CAISPDRTVYEQYF. The CDR3, as DNA: TGTGCCATCTCACCGGATAGGACAGTATACGAGCAGTACTTC. This chain uses TRBV10-3 with TRBJ2-7, with D possibly TRBD1 on 6 matching bases. The CDR3 has 14 residues. V was clipped by 8 bases and J by 4 bases, with 18 bases between them. Germline V gene lookup returns CDR1 ENHRY and CDR2 SYGVKD.

This clonotype was seen only a few times. The rearrangement links TRBV27 to TRBJ2-2; 12 nucleotides agree with TRBD2. The germline gives CDR1 MNHEY, CDR2 SMNVEV (reference sequence). Unmatched junction bases numbered 8, after V lost 3 bases and J lost 0 bases. The CDR3 totals 19 residues. In nucleotides, the CDR3 is TGTGCCAGCAGTTTTAGGACTAGCGGGGCTTATGCGAACACCGGGGAGCTGTTTTTT. The encoded protein is CASSFRTSGAYANTGELFF.

This clonotype was observed a few times. V gene TRBV12-3 or TRBV12-4 combines with J gene TRBJ2-7; tentatively, D is TRBD1 (6 bases). V was trimmed by 5 bases and J by 1 base, leaving 21 bases between them. The CDR3 runs to 17 residues. CDR3 protein: CASSASRTGFYSYEQYF. CDR3 nucleotides: TGTGCCAGCAGTGCCTCCCGAACAGGGTTCTATTCCTACGAGCAGTACTTC.

The sample holds a few counts of this clonotype. The DNA for the CDR3 is TGTGCCAGCAGCGTAGCTACTAGCACAGATACGCAGTATTTT. This sequence encodes CASSVATSTDTQYF. V gene TRBV9 combines with J gene TRBJ2-3; no firm D call. The CDR3 has 14 residues. Germline CDR1 and CDR2: SGDLS and YYNGEE. The V end lost 0 bases, the J end lost 0 bases, and 5 bases lay between the germline ends.

There are a few counts of this clonotype. This chain links TRBV4-1 with TRBJ1-2; D remains unclear. Germline lookup yields CDR1 MGHRA and CDR2 YSYEKL. V was clipped by 5 bases and J by 0 bases, with 10 bases between them. The CDR3 consists of 14 residues. CDR3 coding DNA: TGCGCCAGCAGCTCACAGTGGACTAACTATGGCTACACCTTC. This sequence encodes CASSSQWTNYGYTF.

This clonotype turned up a few times. V and J are TRBV20-1 and TRBJ2-3, with TRBD2 identical over 8 bases. CDR1 is DFQATT, CDR2 SNEGSKA, per germline (reference sequence). The CDR3 loop spans 13 amino acids. The CDR3 DNA follows: TGCAGCGCAAATAGCGGGATCACAGATACGCAGTATTTT. As protein: CSANSGITDTQYF.

The chain combines TRBV20-1 with TRBJ1-1; possible D gene TRBD1, 5 bases. The V end lost 0 bases, the J end lost 5 bases, and 16 bases lay between the germline ends. In germline, CDR1 is DFQATT, CDR2 SNEGSKA (reference sequence). The length of the CDR3 is 15 residues. CDR3 residues: CSARDPRGRTTEAFF. CDR3 in DNA: TGCAGTGCTAGAGATCCCCGGGGACGAACGACTGAAGCTTTCTTT.

This clonotype was observed a handful of times. The chain carries TRBV29-1 and TRBJ2-3, with a weak D call TRBD1 (6 bases). This CDR3 spans 15 amino acids. Germline V gene lookup returns CDR1 SQVTM and CDR2 ANQGSEA. Trimming cost V 3 bases and J 5 bases, with 18 bases left between them. CDR3 sequence: CSVDRTVIPGDTQYF. CDR3 sequence (DNA): TGCAGCGTTGATCGGACAGTGATTCCAGGAGATACGCAGTATTTT.